This T cell receptor beta chain was identified during a study of T-cell memory formation after mild COVID-19. Study results and limitations: Researchers found some responding clones in pre-infection memory, a sign that cross-reactive memory joined.

MiXCR was run by TCRdb on the 5' RACE reads, yielding one entry per CDR3 protein. The data contain around 150,000 distinct CDR3 sequences, roughly 10% of them singletons. Concerning this clonotype itself: The antigen is not known.

This clonotype was obtained from a man aged 18 to 30 who had mild COVID-19 (a few samples of this study predate the infection). Cell type and time point are not known. Sequences were obtained from PBMCs or a T cell subset sorted from them (not recorded which).

CDR3: CASSLIGALTGELFF. As DNA, the CDR3 is TGTGCCAGCAGCTTGATAGGGGCCCTCACCGGGGAGCTGTTTTTT. The chain carries TRBV5-5 and TRBJ2-2; weak D call: TRBD1 (5 bases). The V gene lost 1 base and the J gene lost 4 bases, with 11 bases spanning the gap. Germline CDR1 is SGHKS and CDR2 is YYEKEE (reference sequence). CDR3 length equals 15 residues.